This TCR beta chain was recovered during a study of control samples from healthy donors and cancer patients. The CDR3 runs 14 residues. Trimming stripped 2 bases from V and 6 bases from J, with 13 bases between. Looked up from germline, CDR1 is SGHAT and CDR2 is FQNNGV. Some clones are missing from TCRdb's copy, which holds only in-frame ones; the method was immunoSEQ multiplex PCR. The profile shows more than 90,000 clones, about 89% of them singletons. Sample: blood. This sequence joins TRBV11-2 and TRBJ1-1; no clear D. This clonotype originated in a man aged 25-45 years in good health. CDR3 residues: CASSLRVGSAEAFF. CDR3 DNA: TGTGCCAGCAGCTTACGGGTGGGGTCGGCTGAAGCTTTCTTT.